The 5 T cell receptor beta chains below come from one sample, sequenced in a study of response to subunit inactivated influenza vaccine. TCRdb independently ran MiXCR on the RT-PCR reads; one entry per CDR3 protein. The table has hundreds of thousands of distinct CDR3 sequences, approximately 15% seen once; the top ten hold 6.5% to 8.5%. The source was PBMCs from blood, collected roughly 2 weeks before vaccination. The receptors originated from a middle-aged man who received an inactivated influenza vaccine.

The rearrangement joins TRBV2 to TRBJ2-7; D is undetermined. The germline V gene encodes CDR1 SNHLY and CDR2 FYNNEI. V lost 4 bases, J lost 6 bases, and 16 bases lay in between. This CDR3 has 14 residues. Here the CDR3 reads CASSAPGSRVEQYF. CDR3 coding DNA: TGTGCCAGCAGTGCCCCCGGATCTAGGGTCGAGCAGTACTTC.

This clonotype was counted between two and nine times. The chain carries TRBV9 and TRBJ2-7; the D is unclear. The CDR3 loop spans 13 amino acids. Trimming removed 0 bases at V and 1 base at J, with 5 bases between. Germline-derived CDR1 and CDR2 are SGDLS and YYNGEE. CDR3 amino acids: CASSVDVSYEQYF. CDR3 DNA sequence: TGTGCCAGCAGCGTAGATGTTTCCTACGAGCAGTACTTC.

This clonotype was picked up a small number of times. CDR3 nucleotides: TGCAGCGTTTTAACTAGGGAGGGCCTTCGAGAGCAGTACTTC. Translated, it gives CSVLTREGLREQYF. The rearrangement links TRBV29-1 to TRBJ2-7, with 7 bases aligning to TRBD2. This CDR3 region has 14 residues. The trim removed 5 bases at V and 7 bases at J, leaving 14 bases unmatched. Per germline, CDR1 SQVTM and CDR2 ANQGSEA.

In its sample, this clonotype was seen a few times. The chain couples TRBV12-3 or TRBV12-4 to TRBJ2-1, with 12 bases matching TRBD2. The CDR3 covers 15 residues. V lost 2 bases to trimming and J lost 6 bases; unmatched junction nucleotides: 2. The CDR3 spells CASSLLAGGRNEQFF. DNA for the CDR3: TGTGCCAGCAGTTTACTAGCGGGGGGGCGCAATGAGCAGTTCTTC.

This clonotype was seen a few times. CDR3 sequence reads: CSARLSGKNQPQHF. CDR3 nucleotide sequence: TGCAGTGCTAGATTATCAGGGAAGAATCAGCCCCAGCATTTT. The gene calls are TRBV20-1 and TRBJ1-5; possibly TRBD1 for D (5 bases). From germline, CDR1 is DFQATT and CDR2 SNEGSKA (reference sequence). CDR3 length: 14 amino acids. The V gene lost 2 bases and the J gene lost 4 bases, with 12 bases spanning the gap.